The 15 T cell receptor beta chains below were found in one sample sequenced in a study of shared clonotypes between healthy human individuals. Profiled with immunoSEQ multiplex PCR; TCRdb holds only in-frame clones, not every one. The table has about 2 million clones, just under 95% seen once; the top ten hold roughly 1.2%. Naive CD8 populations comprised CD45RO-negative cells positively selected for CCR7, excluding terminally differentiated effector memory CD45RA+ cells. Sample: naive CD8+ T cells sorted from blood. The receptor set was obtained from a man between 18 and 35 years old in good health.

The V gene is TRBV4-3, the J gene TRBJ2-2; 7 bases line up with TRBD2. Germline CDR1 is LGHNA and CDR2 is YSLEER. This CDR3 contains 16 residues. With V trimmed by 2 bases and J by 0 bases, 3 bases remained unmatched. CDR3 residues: CASSQLSGTNTGELFF. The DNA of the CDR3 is TGCGCCAGCAGCCAACTAAGCGGGACGAACACCGGGGAGCTGTTTTTT.

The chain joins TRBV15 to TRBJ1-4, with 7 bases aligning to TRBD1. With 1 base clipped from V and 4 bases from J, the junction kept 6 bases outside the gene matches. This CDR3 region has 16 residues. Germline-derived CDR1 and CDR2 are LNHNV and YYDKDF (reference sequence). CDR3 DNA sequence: TGTGCCACCAGCAGAGGAGAGACAGGGTATAATGAAAAACTGTTTTTT. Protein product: CATSRGETGYNEKLFF.

Here the CDR3 DNA reads TGTGCCAGCTCAACAGGGAAACGAGAGCAGTACTTC. Translating gives CASSTGKREQYF. V and J are TRBV2 and TRBJ2-7; a weak D match, TRBD1 (6 bases). The germline V gene has CDR1 SNHLY and CDR2 FYNNEI. The CDR3 has 12 amino acids. V shed 8 bases and J shed 7 bases, with 15 bases lying between them.

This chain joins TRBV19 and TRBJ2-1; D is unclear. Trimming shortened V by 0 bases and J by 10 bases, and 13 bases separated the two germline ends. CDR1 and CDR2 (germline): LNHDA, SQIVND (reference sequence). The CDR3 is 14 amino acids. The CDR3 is CASSIDLESGEQFF. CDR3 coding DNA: TGTGCCAGTAGTATAGATCTGGAATCCGGCGAGCAGTTCTTC.

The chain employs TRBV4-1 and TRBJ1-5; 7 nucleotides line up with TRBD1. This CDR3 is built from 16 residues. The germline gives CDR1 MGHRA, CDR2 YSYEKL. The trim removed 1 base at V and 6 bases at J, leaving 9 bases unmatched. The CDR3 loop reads CASSQGEQGWGQPQHF. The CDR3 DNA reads TGCGCCAGCAGCCAAGGGGAACAGGGGTGGGGTCAGCCCCAGCATTTT.

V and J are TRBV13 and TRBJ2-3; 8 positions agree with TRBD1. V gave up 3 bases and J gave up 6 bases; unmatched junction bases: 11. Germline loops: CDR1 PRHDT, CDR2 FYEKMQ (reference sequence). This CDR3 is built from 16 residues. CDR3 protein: CASSFRDRGLLDTQYF. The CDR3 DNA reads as TGTGCCAGCAGCTTCCGAGACAGGGGTCTTTTGGATACGCAGTATTTT.

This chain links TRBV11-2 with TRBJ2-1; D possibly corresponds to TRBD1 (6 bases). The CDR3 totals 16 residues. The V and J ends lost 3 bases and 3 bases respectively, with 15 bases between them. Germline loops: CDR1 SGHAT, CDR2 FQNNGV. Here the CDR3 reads CASSLIEGVDYNEQFF. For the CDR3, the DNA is TGTGCCAGCAGCTTGATCGAGGGGGTGGACTACAATGAGCAGTTCTTC. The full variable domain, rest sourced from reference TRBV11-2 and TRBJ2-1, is EAGVAQSPRYKIIEKRQSVAFWCNPISGHATLYWYQQILGQGPKLLIQFQNNGVVDDSQLPKDRFSAERLKGVDSTLKIQPAKLEDSAVYLCASSLIEGVDYNEQFFGPGTRLTVL.

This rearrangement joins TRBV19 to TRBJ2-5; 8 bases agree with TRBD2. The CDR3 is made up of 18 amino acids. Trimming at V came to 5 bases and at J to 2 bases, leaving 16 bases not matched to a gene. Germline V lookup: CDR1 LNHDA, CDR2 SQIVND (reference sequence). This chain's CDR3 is CASSEEVGVAGKQETQYF. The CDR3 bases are TGTGCCAGTAGTGAGGAGGTTGGAGTAGCGGGGAAACAAGAGACCCAGTACTTC.

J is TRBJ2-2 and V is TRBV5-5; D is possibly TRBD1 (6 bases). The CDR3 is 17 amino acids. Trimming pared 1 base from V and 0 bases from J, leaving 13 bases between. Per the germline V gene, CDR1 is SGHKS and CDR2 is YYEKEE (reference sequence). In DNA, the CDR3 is TGTGCCAGCAGCTTGTTTAGTGAGGGGGCGAACACCGGGGAGCTGTTTTTT. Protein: CASSLFSEGANTGELFF.

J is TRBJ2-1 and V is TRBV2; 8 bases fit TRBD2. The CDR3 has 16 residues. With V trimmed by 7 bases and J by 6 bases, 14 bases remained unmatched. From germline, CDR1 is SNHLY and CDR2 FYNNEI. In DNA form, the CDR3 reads TGTGCCAGCAATATCGGGCTTGAGCGGGGGAGCAATGAGCAGTTCTTC. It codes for CASNIGLERGSNEQFF.

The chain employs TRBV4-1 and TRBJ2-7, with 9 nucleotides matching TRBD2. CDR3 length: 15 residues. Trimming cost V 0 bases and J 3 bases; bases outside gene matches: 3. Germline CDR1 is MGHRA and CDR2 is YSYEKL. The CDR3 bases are TGCGCCAGCAGCCAAGACGGGACTAGCTTCTACGAGCAGTACTTC. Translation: CASSQDGTSFYEQYF.

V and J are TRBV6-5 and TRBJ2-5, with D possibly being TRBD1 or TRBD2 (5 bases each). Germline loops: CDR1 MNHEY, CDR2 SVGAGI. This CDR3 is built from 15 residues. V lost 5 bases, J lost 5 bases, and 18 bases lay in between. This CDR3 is CASSTGLGAVETQYF. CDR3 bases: TGTGCCAGCAGTACAGGTCTCGGGGCCGTGGAGACCCAGTACTTC.

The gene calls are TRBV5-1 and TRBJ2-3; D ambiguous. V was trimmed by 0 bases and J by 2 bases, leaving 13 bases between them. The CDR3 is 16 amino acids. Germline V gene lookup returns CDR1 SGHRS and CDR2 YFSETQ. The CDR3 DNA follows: TGCGCCAGCAGCTTGGGGCTCTACAGCTTCACAGATACGCAGTATTTT. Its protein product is CASSLGLYSFTDTQYF.

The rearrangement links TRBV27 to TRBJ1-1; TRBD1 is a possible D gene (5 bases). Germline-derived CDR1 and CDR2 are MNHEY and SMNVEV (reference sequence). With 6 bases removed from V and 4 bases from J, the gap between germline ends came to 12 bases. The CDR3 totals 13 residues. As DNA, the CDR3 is TGTGCCAGCAGCGACGGGGGGAGCACTGAAGCTTTCTTT. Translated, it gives CASSDGGSTEAFF.

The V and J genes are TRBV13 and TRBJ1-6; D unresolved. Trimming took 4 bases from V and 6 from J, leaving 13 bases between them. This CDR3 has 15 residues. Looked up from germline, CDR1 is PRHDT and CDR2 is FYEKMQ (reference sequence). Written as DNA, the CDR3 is TGTGCCAGCAGCTCGACCACCGGGCTTAATTCACCCCTCCACTTT. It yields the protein CASSSTTGLNSPLHF.